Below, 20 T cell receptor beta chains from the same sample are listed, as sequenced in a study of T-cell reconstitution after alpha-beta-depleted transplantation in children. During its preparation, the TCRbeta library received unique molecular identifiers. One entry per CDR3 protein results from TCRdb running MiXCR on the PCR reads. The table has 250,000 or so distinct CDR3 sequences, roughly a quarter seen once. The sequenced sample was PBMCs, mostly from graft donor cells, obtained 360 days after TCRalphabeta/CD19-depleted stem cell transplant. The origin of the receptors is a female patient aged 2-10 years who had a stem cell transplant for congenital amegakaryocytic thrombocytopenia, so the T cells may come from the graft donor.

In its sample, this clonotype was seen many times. Here the CDR3 DNA reads TGTGCCAGCAGTTATGGGGGGAACACTGAAGCTTTCTTT. Translated: CASSYGGNTEAFF. The V gene is TRBV6-6, the J gene TRBJ1-1; weak D call: TRBD1 (5 bases). The V end lost 3 bases, the J end lost 1 base, and 6 bases lay between the germline ends. The CDR3 length is 13 residues. Looked up from germline, CDR1 is MNHNY and CDR2 is SVGAGI (reference sequence).

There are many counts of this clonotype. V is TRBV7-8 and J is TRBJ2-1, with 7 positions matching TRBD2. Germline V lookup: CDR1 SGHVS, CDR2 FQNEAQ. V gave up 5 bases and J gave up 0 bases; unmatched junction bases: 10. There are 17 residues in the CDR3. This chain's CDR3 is CASSPSPGGSSYNEQFF. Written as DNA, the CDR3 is TGTGCCAGCAGCCCAAGTCCGGGAGGAAGCTCCTACAATGAGCAGTTCTTC.

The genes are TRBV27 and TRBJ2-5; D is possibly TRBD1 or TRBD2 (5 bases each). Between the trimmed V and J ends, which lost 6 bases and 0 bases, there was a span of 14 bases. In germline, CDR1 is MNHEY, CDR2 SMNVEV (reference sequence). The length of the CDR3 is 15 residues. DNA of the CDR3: TGTGCCAGCAGCTTGGGGGAGAGTCACCAAGAGACCCAGTACTTC. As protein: CASSLGESHQETQYF.

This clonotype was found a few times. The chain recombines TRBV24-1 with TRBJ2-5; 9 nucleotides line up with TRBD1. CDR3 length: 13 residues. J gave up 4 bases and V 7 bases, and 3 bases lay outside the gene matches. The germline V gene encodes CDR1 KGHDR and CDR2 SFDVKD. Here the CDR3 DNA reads TGTGCCACCAGCGGACAGGGGAGAGAGACCCAGTACTTC. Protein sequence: CATSGQGRETQYF.

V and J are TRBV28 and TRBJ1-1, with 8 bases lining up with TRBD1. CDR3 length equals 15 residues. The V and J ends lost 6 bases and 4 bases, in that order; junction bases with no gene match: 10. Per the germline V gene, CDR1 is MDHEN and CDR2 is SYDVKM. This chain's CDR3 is CASSSLPGGGTEAFF. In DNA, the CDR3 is TGTGCCAGCAGCTCCCTGCCAGGGGGCGGCACTGAAGCTTTCTTT.

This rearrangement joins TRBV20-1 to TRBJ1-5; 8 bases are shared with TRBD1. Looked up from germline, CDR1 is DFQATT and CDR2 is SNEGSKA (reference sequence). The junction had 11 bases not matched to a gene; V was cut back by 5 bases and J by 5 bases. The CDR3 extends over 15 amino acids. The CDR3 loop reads CSAETGVLMDQPQHF. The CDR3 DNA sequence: TGCAGTGCTGAGACAGGGGTGCTTATGGATCAGCCCCAGCATTTT.

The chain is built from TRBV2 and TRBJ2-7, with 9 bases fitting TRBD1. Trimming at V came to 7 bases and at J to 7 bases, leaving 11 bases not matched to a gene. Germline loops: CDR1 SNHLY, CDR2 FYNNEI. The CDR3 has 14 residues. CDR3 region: CASIWGQGVEEQYF. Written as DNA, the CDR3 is TGTGCCAGCATTTGGGGACAGGGAGTCGAAGAGCAGTACTTC.

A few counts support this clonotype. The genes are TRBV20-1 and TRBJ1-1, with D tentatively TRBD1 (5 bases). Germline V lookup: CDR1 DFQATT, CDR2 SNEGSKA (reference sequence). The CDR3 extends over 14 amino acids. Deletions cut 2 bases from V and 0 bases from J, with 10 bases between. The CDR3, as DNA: TGCAGTGCTAGAAGCTACAGGCTGAACACTGAAGCTTTCTTT. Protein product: CSARSYRLNTEAFF.

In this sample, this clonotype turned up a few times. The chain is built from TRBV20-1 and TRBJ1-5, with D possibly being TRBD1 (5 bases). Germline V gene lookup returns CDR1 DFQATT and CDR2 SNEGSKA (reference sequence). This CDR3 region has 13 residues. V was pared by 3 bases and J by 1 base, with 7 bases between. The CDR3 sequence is CSASEGSNQPQHF. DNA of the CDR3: TGCAGTGCTAGTGAGGGGAGCAATCAGCCCCAGCATTTT.

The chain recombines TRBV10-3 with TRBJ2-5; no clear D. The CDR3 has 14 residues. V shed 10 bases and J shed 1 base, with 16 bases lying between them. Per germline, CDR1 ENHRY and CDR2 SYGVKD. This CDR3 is CATCDGYLQETQYF. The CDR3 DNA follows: TGTGCCACCTGTGACGGCTACCTCCAAGAGACCCAGTACTTC.

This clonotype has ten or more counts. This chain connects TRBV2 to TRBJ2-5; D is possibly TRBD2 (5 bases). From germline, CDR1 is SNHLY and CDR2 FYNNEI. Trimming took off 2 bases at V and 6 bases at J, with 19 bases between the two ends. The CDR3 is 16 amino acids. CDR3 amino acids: CASSETWTLDVKTQYF. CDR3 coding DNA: TGTGCCAGCAGTGAAACCTGGACTCTGGATGTGAAGACCCAGTACTTC.

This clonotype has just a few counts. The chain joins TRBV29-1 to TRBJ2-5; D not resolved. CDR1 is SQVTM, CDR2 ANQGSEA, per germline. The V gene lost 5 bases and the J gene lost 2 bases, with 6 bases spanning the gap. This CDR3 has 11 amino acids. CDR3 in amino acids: CSVPIQETQYF. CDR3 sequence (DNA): TGCAGCGTTCCAATTCAAGAGACCCAGTACTTC.

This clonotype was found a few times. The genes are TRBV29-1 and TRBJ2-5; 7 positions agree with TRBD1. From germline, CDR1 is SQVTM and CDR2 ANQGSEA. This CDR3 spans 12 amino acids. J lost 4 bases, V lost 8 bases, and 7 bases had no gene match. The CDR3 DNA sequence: TGCAGCAGCAGGGGGTTTGGAGAGACCCAGTACTTC. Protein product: CSSRGFGETQYF. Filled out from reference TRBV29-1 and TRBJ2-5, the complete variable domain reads SAVISQKPSRDICQRGTSLTIQCQVDSQVTMMFWYRQQPGQSLTLIATANQGSEATYESGFVIDKFPISRPNLTFSTLTVSNMSPEDSSIYLCSSRGFGETQYFGPGTRLLVL.

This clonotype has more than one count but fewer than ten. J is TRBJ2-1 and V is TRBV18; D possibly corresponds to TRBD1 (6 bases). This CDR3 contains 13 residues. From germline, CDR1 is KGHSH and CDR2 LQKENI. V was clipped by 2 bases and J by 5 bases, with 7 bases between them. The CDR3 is CASSPKGDNEQFF. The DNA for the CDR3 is TGTGCCAGCTCACCAAAGGGGGACAATGAGCAGTTCTTC.

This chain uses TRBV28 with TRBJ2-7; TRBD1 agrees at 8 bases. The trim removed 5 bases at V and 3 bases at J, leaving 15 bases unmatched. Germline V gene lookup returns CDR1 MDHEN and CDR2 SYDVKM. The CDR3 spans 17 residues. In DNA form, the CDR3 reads TGTGCCAGCAGTCGCACGCCAGGGGGCGGTTATCGCTACGAGCAGTACTTC. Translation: CASSRTPGGGYRYEQYF.

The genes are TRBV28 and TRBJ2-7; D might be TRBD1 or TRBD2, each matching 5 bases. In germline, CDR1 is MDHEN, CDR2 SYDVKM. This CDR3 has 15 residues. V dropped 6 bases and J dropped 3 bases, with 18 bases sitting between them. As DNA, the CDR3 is TGTGCCAGCAGGACTTCGGGACCATCGGACTACGAGCAGTACTTC. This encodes CASRTSGPSDYEQYF.

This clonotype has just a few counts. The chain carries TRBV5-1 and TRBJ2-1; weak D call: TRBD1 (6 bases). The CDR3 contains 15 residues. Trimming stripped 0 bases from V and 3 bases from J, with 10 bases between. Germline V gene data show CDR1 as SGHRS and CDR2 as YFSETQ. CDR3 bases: TGCGCCAGCAGCTTGGAGGCAGGGGTCTACAATGAGCAGTTCTTC. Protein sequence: CASSLEAGVYNEQFF.

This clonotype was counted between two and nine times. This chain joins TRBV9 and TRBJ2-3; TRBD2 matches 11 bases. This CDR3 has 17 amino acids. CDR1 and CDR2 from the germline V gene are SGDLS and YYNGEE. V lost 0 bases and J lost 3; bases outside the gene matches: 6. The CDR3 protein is CASSVGASGRRTDTQYF. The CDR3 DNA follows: TGTGCCAGCAGCGTAGGGGCTAGCGGGAGGAGGACAGATACGCAGTATTTT.

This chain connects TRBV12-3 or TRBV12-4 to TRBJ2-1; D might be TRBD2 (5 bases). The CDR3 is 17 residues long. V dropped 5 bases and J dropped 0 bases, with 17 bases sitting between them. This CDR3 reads CASSRLTGGGSYNEQFF. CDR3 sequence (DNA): TGTGCCAGCAGTCGCCTTACCGGTGGAGGCTCCTACAATGAGCAGTTCTTC.

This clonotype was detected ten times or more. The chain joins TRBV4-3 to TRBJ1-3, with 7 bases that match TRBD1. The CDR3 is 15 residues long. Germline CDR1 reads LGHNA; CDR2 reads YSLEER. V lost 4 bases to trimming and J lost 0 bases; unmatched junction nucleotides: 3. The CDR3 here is CASSRDRVSGNTIYF. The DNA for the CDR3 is TGCGCCAGCAGCCGAGACAGGGTCTCTGGAAACACCATATATTTT.